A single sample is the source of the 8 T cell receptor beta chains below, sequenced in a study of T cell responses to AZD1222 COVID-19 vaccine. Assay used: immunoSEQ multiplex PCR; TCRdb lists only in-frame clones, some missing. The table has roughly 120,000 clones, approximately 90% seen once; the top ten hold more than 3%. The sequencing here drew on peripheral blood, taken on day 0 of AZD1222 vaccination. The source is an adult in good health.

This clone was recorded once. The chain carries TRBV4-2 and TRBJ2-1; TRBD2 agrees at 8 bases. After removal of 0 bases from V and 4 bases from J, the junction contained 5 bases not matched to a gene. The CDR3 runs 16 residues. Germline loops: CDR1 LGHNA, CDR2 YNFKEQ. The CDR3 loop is CASSQDPGLEYNEQFF. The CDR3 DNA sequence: TGTGCCAGCAGCCAAGACCCGGGACTAGAATACAATGAGCAGTTCTTC.

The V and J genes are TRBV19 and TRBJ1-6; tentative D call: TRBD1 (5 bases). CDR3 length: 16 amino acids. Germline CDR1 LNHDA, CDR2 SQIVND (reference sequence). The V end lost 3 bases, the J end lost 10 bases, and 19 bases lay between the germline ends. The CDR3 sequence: CASSIPLSGQESPLHF. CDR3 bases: TGTGCCAGTAGTATCCCTCTCTCAGGGCAGGAATCACCCCTCCACTTT.

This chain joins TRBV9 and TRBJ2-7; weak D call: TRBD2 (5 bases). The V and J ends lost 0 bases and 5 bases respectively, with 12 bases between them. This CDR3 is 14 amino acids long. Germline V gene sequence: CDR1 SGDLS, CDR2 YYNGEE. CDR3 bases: TGTGCCAGCAGCGTAGGGAGAGGGAAGCACGAGCAGTACTTC. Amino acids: CASSVGRGKHEQYF.

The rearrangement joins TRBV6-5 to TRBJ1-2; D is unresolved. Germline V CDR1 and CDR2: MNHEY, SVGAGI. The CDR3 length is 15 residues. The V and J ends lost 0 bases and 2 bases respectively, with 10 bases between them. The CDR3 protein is CASSYSPDPNYGYTF. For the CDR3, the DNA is TGTGCCAGCAGTTACTCTCCCGACCCCAACTATGGCTACACCTTC.

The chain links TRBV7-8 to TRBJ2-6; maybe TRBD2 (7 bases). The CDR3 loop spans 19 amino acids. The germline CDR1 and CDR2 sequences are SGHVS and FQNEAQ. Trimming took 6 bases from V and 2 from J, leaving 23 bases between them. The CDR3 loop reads CASRGDLGGVSAGANVLTF. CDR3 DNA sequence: TGTGCCAGCAGGGGAGATCTAGGGGGGGTTTCGGCTGGGGCCAACGTCCTGACTTTC. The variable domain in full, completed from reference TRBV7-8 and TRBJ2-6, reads GAGVSQSPRYKVAKRGQDVALRCDPISGHVSLFWYQQALGQGPEFLTYFQNEAQLDKSGLPSDRFFAERPEGSVSTLKIQRTQQEDSAVYLCASRGDLGGVSAGANVLTFGAGSRLTVL.

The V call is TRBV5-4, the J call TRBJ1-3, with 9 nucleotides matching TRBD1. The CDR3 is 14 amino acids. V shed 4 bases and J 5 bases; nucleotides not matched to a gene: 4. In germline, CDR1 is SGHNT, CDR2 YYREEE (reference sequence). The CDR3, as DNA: TGTGCCAGCAGCCCGGGACAGGGAAGAAACACCATATATTTT. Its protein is CASSPGQGRNTIYF.

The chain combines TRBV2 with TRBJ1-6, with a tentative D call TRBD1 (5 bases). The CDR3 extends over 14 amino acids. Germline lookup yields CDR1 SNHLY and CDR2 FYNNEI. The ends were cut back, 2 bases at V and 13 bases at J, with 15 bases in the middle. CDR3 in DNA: TGTGCCAGCAGTGAACACATGGGGACCGCGCCCCTCCACTTT. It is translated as CASSEHMGTAPLHF.

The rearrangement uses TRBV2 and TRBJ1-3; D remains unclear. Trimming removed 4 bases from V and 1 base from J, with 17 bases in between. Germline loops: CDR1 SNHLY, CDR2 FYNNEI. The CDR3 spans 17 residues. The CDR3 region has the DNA TGTGCCAGCAGTGGCCCGCGGGTATTAGTTTCTGGAAACACCATATATTTT. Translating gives CASSGPRVLVSGNTIYF.